A selection of T cell receptor beta chains follows, all from one sample in a study of T cells in Graves' hyperthyroidism and ophthalmopathy. TCRdb analysed the multiplex PCR reads with MiXCR anew, one entry per CDR3 protein. This sample yields around 400,000 distinct CDR3 sequences, of which approximately 14% are seen a single time; about 20% belongs to the top ten. Specimen: blood. All receptors come from a woman aged 55-69 years with Graves' ophthalmopathy. The conserved cysteine and the conserved F or W are not part of the CDR3 here.

V	J	CDR3
TRBV25-1	TRBJ2-7	ASSERQVRNYEQY
TRBV11-2	TRBJ2-3	ASSLSGRAADTQY
TRBV7-9	TRBJ1-4	ASSWAAGVVNEKLF
TRBV12-3/TRBV12-4	TRBJ2-3	ASSRTGRVTDTQY
TRBV20-1	TRBJ2-7	SAPSGNSYEQY
TRBV7-8	TRBJ2-7	ASSSGASSGDEQY
TRBV11-2	TRBJ2-7	ASSSLTGRYEQY
TRBV5-1	TRBJ2-1	ASSFSSGRAVNEQF
TRBV6-6	TRBJ1-4	ASSYTGTGGAATNEKLF
TRBV24-1	TRBJ2-3	ATSDRQGYRGTDTQY
TRBV6-1	TRBJ2-5	ASSPEGGPQETQY
TRBV28	TRBJ1-6	ASGSRGDSPLH
TRBV14	TRBJ2-1	ASSPLGRGGYNEQF
TRBV28	TRBJ2-2	ASSLSASGSPYTGELF
TRBV7-2	TRBJ2-7	ASSLQTGGDEQY
TRBV11-3	TRBJ2-7	ASSFGSSYEQY
TRBV12-5	TRBJ2-1	ASGLGQGWDNEQF
TRBV7-9	TRBJ1-5	ASSPYSNQPQH
TRBV5-5	TRBJ1-6	ASSPKLTGFNNSPLH
TRBV9	TRBJ2-2	ASSHSFGTGGYAGELF
TRBV20-1	TRBJ2-1	SGEGEVNEQF
TRBV5-4	TRBJ2-2	ASSLGLAFNTGELF
TRBV24-1	TRBJ1-5	ATSGENQPQH
TRBV20-1	TRBJ1-2	SAPRTGGAGYGYT
TRBV5-1	TRBJ2-7	ASSLAPGGRNTYEQY
TRBV5-1	TRBJ2-7	ASSFTPGTGSYEQY
TRBV24-1	TRBJ2-1	ATSDLSGSYNEQF
TRBV6-6	TRBJ2-4	ASSYSSGNIQY
TRBV11-2	TRBJ2-1	ASSFGTSDYNEQF
TRBV9	TRBJ2-1	ASSVVDMRALAESSYNEQF
TRBV27	TRBJ2-7	ASSGGTAHEQY
TRBV29-1	TRBJ2-5	SVEPGRETQY
TRBV7-9	TRBJ1-2	ASGGQANSKGYT
TRBV28	TRBJ2-1	ASSLRLVSF
TRBV18	TRBJ1-1	ASSRDRVNTEAF
TRBV7-2	TRBJ2-3	ASSLGEYRSTDTQY
TRBV18	TRBJ2-5	ASSPVQGQETQY
TRBV28	TRBJ2-5	ASSLWQKTQY
TRBV5-6	TRBJ2-7	ASSRDIAYEQY
TRBV30	TRBJ2-1	AWSYGTFGEQF
TRBV7-8	TRBJ2-7	ASSLVGTSGSNYEQY
TRBV5-1	TRBJ2-5	ASSLGILGQTQY
TRBV5-1	TRBJ2-3	ASRLAGATDTDTQY
TRBV18	TRBJ2-1	ASSPTGTGLADEQF
TRBV9	TRBJ1-6	ASSVERLGDSGFSPLH
TRBV27	TRBJ1-5	ASSPWTGDQPQH
TRBV12-3/TRBV12-4	TRBJ2-7	ASSPGLTSYEQY
TRBV20-1	TRBJ1-2	SARDLQYNYGYT
TRBV9	TRBJ2-3	ASSVAAGPDTQY
TRBV5-1	TRBJ1-1	ASSGDRATEAF
TRBV28	TRBJ2-5	ASSFGPGKETQY
TRBV3-1	TRBJ2-6	ASSHQLGQTSGANVLT
TRBV12-3/TRBV12-4	TRBJ2-3	ASSRGRASTDTQY
TRBV7-9	TRBJ2-1	ASSSLAGYYNEQF
TRBV28	TRBJ2-7	ASTLGTGVYEQY
TRBV6-1	TRBJ1-4	TSRRDPNEKLF